These 30 T cell receptor beta chains were sequenced from one sample in a study of blood T cell repertoires in COVID-19. Using immunoSEQ multiplex PCR, the repertoire was profiled, and TCRdb retains in-frame clones only, with some absent. Of about 15,000 clones detected, roughly nine tenths appear once; the ten largest clones hold approximately 3.1%. Specimen: peripheral blood. The receptor source for this set is a human donor in a cohort sampled during active COVID-19.

A single count supports this clone. The sample carries other DNA sequences with the same CDR3. This CDR3 is CASSPGGELFF. CDR3 coding DNA: TGTGCCAGCAGCCCGGGCGGGGAGCTGTTTTTT. The chain employs TRBV6-5 and TRBJ2-2; D ambiguous. V lost 6 bases to trimming and J lost 7 bases, with 6 bases between them. The CDR3 is made up of 11 amino acids. Germline CDR1 and CDR2: MNHEY and SVGAGI.

The chain is built from TRBV3-1 (or the pseudogene TRBV3-2) and TRBJ1-6, with unresolved D. This CDR3 is 14 amino acids long. Trimming removed 0 bases at V and 8 bases at J, with 8 bases between. Germline CDR1 LGHDT, CDR2 YNNKEL (reference sequence). CDR3 bases: TGTGCCAGCAGCCAAGAATTGGGCCATTCACCCCTCCACTTT. Encoded protein: CASSQELGHSPLHF.

The chain has TRBV7-2 and TRBJ2-4; TRBD1 matches 7 bases. The CDR3 sequence is 16 residues long. Germline-derived CDR1 and CDR2 are SGHTA and FQGNSA. V was pared by 1 base and J by 7 bases, with 10 bases of the junction left unmatched. The CDR3 nucleotides read TGTGCCAGCAGCTTAGTCGGCAGGGGGTCTGCGAACATTCAGTACTTC. It yields the protein CASSLVGRGSANIQYF.

The chain is built from TRBV5-1 and TRBJ1-4, with 7 bases that match TRBD1. Germline V gene sequence: CDR1 SGHRS, CDR2 YFSETQ. Germline trimming cut 2 bases from V and 4 bases from J; bases unmatched to any gene: 5. This CDR3 has 15 residues. The CDR3, as DNA: TGCGCCAGCAGCTTTGAGGGGGCGGGTAATGAAAAACTGTTTTTT. Translation gives CASSFEGAGNEKLFF.

CDR3 coding DNA: TGTGCCAGCAGTTTAGGCTTACAAACGGGGTCACCCCTCCACTTT. This codes for CASSLGLQTGSPLHF. The chain employs TRBV27 and TRBJ1-6, with D unclear. The V end was cut by 2 bases, the J end by 10 bases, with 15 bases between. Germline assignment: CDR1 MNHEY and CDR2 SMNVEV (reference sequence). The CDR3 extends over 15 amino acids.

The chain joins TRBV28 to TRBJ2-6; D may be TRBD2 (6 bases). The CDR3 length is 17 residues. CDR1 and CDR2 from the germline V gene are MDHEN and SYDVKM. V was trimmed by 2 bases and J by 4 bases, leaving 15 bases between them. The CDR3 loop reads CASSLTERGYGANVLTF. In nucleotides, the CDR3 is TGTGCCAGCAGTTTAACGGAACGGGGGTACGGGGCCAACGTCCTGACTTTC.

The CDR3 is CASSFTGTDYEQYF. DNA for the CDR3: TGTGCCAGCAGCTTCACCGGGACAGACTACGAGCAGTACTTC. V gene TRBV11-2 combines with J gene TRBJ2-7; 7 nucleotides agree with TRBD1. CDR3 size: 14 residues. Germline-derived CDR1 and CDR2 are SGHAT and FQNNGV. Unmatched junction bases numbered 5, after V lost 3 bases and J lost 3 bases.

The chain joins TRBV5-1 to TRBJ1-2, with TRBD1 matching 7 bases. The CDR3 consists of 14 residues. The V and J ends lost 6 bases and 2 bases, in that order; junction bases with no gene match: 7. The germline CDR1 and CDR2 sequences are SGHRS and YFSETQ. CDR3 coding DNA: TGCGCCAGCACCTCCGGGACAGAGAACTATGGCTACACCTTC. Protein product: CASTSGTENYGYTF.

The chain is built from TRBV4-1 and TRBJ1-1; D is unclear. Between the trimmed V and J ends, which lost 4 bases and 0 bases, there was a span of 15 bases. The CDR3 loop spans 16 amino acids. Germline V CDR1 and CDR2: MGHRA, YSYEKL. Here the CDR3 reads CASSLSGSILNTEAFF. The CDR3 coding sequence is TGCGCCAGCAGCCTCTCCGGGAGCATCTTGAACACTGAAGCTTTCTTT.

The chain links TRBV5-1 to TRBJ2-7; perhaps TRBD2 as D (5 bases). The length of the CDR3 is 15 residues. V dropped 0 bases and J dropped 5 bases, with 15 bases sitting between them. Germline V gene data show CDR1 as SGHRS and CDR2 as YFSETQ. The CDR3 is CASSLAGGSPHEQYF. The CDR3 nucleotides read TGCGCCAGCAGCTTGGCTGGCGGGTCCCCCCACGAGCAGTACTTC.

V gene TRBV19 combines with J gene TRBJ2-7; D is perhaps TRBD1 (6 bases). This CDR3 is built from 16 residues. Trimming removed 5 bases from V and 2 bases from J, with 19 bases in between. Per germline, CDR1 LNHDA and CDR2 SQIVND (reference sequence). CDR3 sequence reads: CASSLLGQRNAYEQYF. For the CDR3, the DNA is TGTGCCAGTAGTCTACTTGGACAGCGGAACGCCTACGAGCAGTACTTC.

The J gene is TRBJ1-1, the V gene TRBV5-1; D remains unclear. The CDR3 sequence is 15 residues long. CDR1 is SGHRS, CDR2 YFSETQ, per germline. The V gene lost 1 base and the J gene lost 1 base, with 11 bases spanning the gap. The CDR3 spells CASSLLPGENTEAFF. For the CDR3, the DNA is TGCGCCAGCAGCTTGCTCCCCGGGGAGAACACTGAAGCTTTCTTT.

This clone was observed a single time. This chain uses TRBV5-8 with TRBJ1-4; 8 nucleotides match TRBD1. CDR1 is SGHTS, CDR2 YDEGEE, per germline. This CDR3 is 16 amino acids long. Trimming at V came to 0 bases and at J to 7 bases, leaving 8 bases not matched to a gene. The CDR3 loop is CASSLGYAGGSEKLFF. The CDR3 coding sequence is TGTGCCAGCAGCTTGGGCTATGCAGGGGGCAGTGAAAAACTGTTTTTT.

J is TRBJ1-5 and V is TRBV30; 9 nucleotides align to TRBD1. The CDR3 loop spans 16 amino acids. The V and J ends lost 3 bases and 5 bases, in that order; junction bases with no gene match: 11. The V gene's germline CDR1 is GTSNPN and CDR2 SVGIG (reference sequence). The CDR3 bases are TGTGCCTGGAGAGACTCCAACAGGGGGCCTGATCAGCCCCAGCATTTT. Translated, it gives CAWRDSNRGPDQPQHF.

DNA of the CDR3: TGTGCCAGCAGCCCAACTCTCGGACAGGCCTACGAGCAGTACTTC. Encoded protein: CASSPTLGQAYEQYF. The V and J genes are TRBV27 and TRBJ2-7, with 7 bases aligning to TRBD1. CDR3 length equals 15 residues. The germline CDR1 and CDR2 sequences are MNHEY and SMNVEV (reference sequence). V was pared by 6 bases and J by 2 bases, with 10 bases of the junction left unmatched.

In DNA, the CDR3 is TGTGCCAGCAGTGGTGCCTCCCCTATAGACGAGCAGTACTTC. This translates into CASSGASPIDEQYF. The chain uses TRBV27 and TRBJ2-7; D not certain. The CDR3 has 14 amino acids. CDR1 and CDR2 from the germline V gene are MNHEY and SMNVEV (reference sequence). Trimming cost V 5 bases and J 5 bases, with 16 bases left between them.

The chain joins TRBV27 to TRBJ2-7; D is perhaps TRBD1 (5 bases). The germline CDR1 and CDR2 sequences are MNHEY and SMNVEV (reference sequence). The V and J ends lost 3 bases and 2 bases respectively, with 8 bases between them. This CDR3 comprises 13 residues. The CDR3 DNA is TGTGCCAGCAGTTTTCAAGGGGCCTACGAGCAGTACTTC. This codes for CASSFQGAYEQYF.

V gene TRBV30 combines with J gene TRBJ2-7; no reliable D call. Germline CDR1 GTSNPN, CDR2 SVGIG (reference sequence). The germline V and J ends were trimmed by 0 bases and 4 bases, with 7 bases remaining between them. CDR3 length: 12 amino acids. CDR3: CAWSVTGYEQYF. Here the CDR3 DNA reads TGTGCCTGGAGTGTAACCGGTTACGAGCAGTACTTC.

The chain couples TRBV30 to TRBJ2-7, with D possibly matching TRBD1 (6 bases). The CDR3 length is 12 residues. The germline CDR1 and CDR2 sequences are GTSNPN and SVGIG (reference sequence). Trimming removed 4 bases at V and 4 bases at J, with 11 bases between. The DNA of the CDR3 is TGTGCCTGGAACCGGGACAAATACGAGCAGTACTTC. This sequence encodes CAWNRDKYEQYF.

This chain connects TRBV19 to TRBJ2-3; 7 positions match TRBD1. Germline CDR1 reads LNHDA; CDR2 reads SQIVND (reference sequence). J gave up 8 bases and V 4 bases, and 9 bases lay outside the gene matches. The CDR3 totals 14 residues. The DNA of the CDR3 is TGTGCCAGTAGTACAGAAACAGGGGCGGCTACGCAGTATTTT. Protein product: CASSTETGAATQYF. The whole variable domain, remainder taken from reference TRBV19 and TRBJ2-3, is DGGITQSPKYLFRKEGQNVTLSCEQNLNHDAMYWYRQDPGQGLRLIYYSQIVNDFQKGDIAEGYSVSREKKESFPLTVTSAQKNPTAFYLCASSTETGAATQYFGPGTRLTVL.

The chain couples TRBV19 to TRBJ1-5; tentatively, D is TRBD1 (5 bases). V was clipped by 8 bases and J by 6 bases, with 14 bases between them. The CDR3 sequence is 13 residues long. The germline V gene has CDR1 LNHDA and CDR2 SQIVND (reference sequence). CDR3 loop: CASSEQGSQPQHF. For the CDR3, the DNA is TGTGCCAGTTCGGAGCAGGGTAGTCAGCCCCAGCATTTT.

This clone was detected only once. A junction end diverges from the germline sequence, so it may reflect a read error. Additional DNA sequences in this sample encode the identical CDR3. The chain recombines TRBV2 with TRBJ1-5; D ambiguous. Germline values: CDR1 SNHLY, CDR2 FYNNEI. The CDR3 has 15 amino acids. The CDR3 here is CASSVVGSGNQPQHF. The CDR3 DNA reads as TGCGCCAGCAGTGTCGTAGGGTCGGGGAATCAGCCCCAGCATTTT.

V is TRBV18 and J is TRBJ1-3, with unresolved D. CDR3 length: 13 amino acids. V gave up 8 bases and J gave up 2 bases, with 10 bases separating them. Germline CDR1 and CDR2: KGHSH and LQKENI. CDR3 loop: CASTLAAGNTIYF. CDR3 nucleotide sequence: TGTGCCAGCACCCTTGCAGCTGGAAACACCATATATTTT.

The J gene is TRBJ2-5, the V gene TRBV10-3; 15 bases align to TRBD2. This CDR3 contains 14 residues. Germline V lookup: CDR1 ENHRY, CDR2 SYGVKD. Trimming at V came to 10 bases and at J to 5 bases, leaving 5 bases not matched to a gene. CDR3 sequence (DNA): TGTGCCACCCGGACTAGCGGGGGGGCGGAGACCCAGTACTTC. Translating gives CATRTSGGAETQYF.

The CDR3 nucleotides read TGTGCCAGCAGCTTCGGTCAGGGGGACGGAGATACGCAGTATTTT. It translates to CASSFGQGDGDTQYF. The rearrangement joins TRBV7-9 to TRBJ2-3; TRBD1 aligns across 7 bases. There are 15 residues in the CDR3. V trimming: 3 bases; J trimming: 5 bases; junction bases outside the gene matches: 8. Germline V gene sequence: CDR1 SEHNR, CDR2 FQNEAQ (reference sequence).

This clone appeared a single time. The J gene is TRBJ1-5, the V gene TRBV19, with a weak D call TRBD1 (5 bases). CDR1 and CDR2 from the germline V gene are LNHDA and SQIVND (reference sequence). The CDR3 runs 18 residues. V lost 8 bases and J lost 0, with 23 bases in between. DNA for the CDR3: TGTGCCAGTCCGCCCCGGCGGCGGGGCCGCGGTAGCAATCAGCCCCAGCATTTT. As protein: CASPPRRRGRGSNQPQHF.

The chain recombines TRBV7-2 with TRBJ1-6; 10 bases match TRBD1. V dropped 3 bases and J dropped 14; count of bases not matched to a gene: 7. The length of the CDR3 is 14 residues. Germline CDR1 reads SGHTA; CDR2 reads FQGNSA. The CDR3 loop is CASSFGQGVMALHF. The CDR3 nucleotides read TGTGCCAGCAGCTTTGGACAGGGGGTCATGGCCCTCCACTTT.

The chain recombines TRBV7-2 with TRBJ2-5; D uncertain. Germline assignment: CDR1 SGHTA and CDR2 FQGNSA. The CDR3 has 13 residues. Between the trimmed V and J ends, which lost 1 base and 5 bases, there was a span of 8 bases. This chain's CDR3 is CASSLGALETQYF. The CDR3 coding sequence is TGTGCCAGCAGCTTAGGGGCTTTGGAGACCCAGTACTTC. The entire variable domain, with the rest obtained from reference TRBV7-2 and TRBJ2-5, is as follows: GAGVSQSPSNKVTEKGKDVELRCDPISGHTALYWYRQSLGQGLEFLIYFQGNSAPDKSGLPSDRFSAERTGGSVSTLTIQRTQQEDSAVYLCASSLGALETQYFGPGTRLLVL.

A word on this clone: The sample carries other DNA sequences with the same CDR3. This chain joins TRBV15 and TRBJ1-2; TRBD1 is a possible D gene (6 bases). The CDR3 length is 13 residues. V lost 9 bases, J lost 8 bases, and 19 bases lay in between. Germline CDR1 and CDR2: LNHNV and YYDKDF (reference sequence). CDR3 nucleotide sequence: TGTGCCACTTTAAACGGGGGCGGGGGGGGCTACACCTTC. It encodes CATLNGGGGGYTF.

This clone was seen only a few times. V usage is TRBV6-5 and J usage is TRBJ2-7, with D tentatively TRBD2 (6 bases). The germline CDR1 and CDR2 sequences are MNHEY and SVGAGI. Trimming cost V 6 bases and J 1 base, with 13 bases left between them. CDR3 length: 14 residues. CDR3 sequence (DNA): TGTGCCAGCAGGGGAGGTCGGCTTTCCTACGAGCAGTACTTC. Protein: CASRGGRLSYEQYF.